This paragraph reports one T cell receptor beta chain. One junction end disagrees with the germline gene, perhaps due to a read error. This sample was included in a study of blood T cells in healthy people across ages. CDR1 and CDR2 from the germline V gene are MNHNS and SASEGT. This CDR3 contains 16 residues. Healthy Caucasian individuals from Russia aged roughly 6 to 90 were enrolled as donors. Primers used in a second PCR of roughly 6 to 12 cycles were a sample-barcoded 5' primer and a J-beta primer mix. Each of the cDNA molecules was tagged by a template-switch adaptor with 12 random nucleotides. Each CDR3 protein is one row after TCRdb ran MiXCR on the 5' RACE reads. Found here are about 1.6 million distinct CDR3 sequences, about 31% of them singletons; the top ten hold approximately 11%.

This chain connects TRBV6-1 to TRBJ2-7; TRBD2 matches at 12 bases. The TCR originated in a woman aged 30 to 39 in good health. Sample: blood. CDR3 loop: CASSSLAGGLSETQDF. In DNA, the CDR3 is TGTGCCAGCAGTTCTCTAGCGGGGGGGCTCTCTGAGACCCAGGACTTC.